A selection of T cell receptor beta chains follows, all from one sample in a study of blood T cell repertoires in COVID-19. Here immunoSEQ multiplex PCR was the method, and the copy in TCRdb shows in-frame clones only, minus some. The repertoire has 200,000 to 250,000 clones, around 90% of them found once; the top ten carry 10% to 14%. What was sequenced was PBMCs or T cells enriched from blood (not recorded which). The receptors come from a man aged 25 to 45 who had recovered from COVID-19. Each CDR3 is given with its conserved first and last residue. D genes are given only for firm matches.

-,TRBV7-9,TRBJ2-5,CASSPQIAGETQYF
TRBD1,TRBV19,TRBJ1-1,CASNQDRGTEAFF
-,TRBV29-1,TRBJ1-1,CSVEAGVPTEAFF
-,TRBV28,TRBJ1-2,CASSPWGEGENYGYTF
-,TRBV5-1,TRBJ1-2,CASSLVAGGFPYGYTF
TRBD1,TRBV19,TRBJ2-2,CASSIFGTGVDTGELFF
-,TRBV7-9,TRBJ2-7,CASSLVGGQYF
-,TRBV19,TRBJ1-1,CASSLSVNTEAFF
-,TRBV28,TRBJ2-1,CASSFGGGAGYEQFF
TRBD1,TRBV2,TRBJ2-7,CASSEQGYEQYF
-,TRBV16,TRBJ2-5,CASSQLSRAHRETQYF
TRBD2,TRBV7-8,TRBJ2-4,CASSLMKAGGLYF
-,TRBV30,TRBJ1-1,CAWTLVGGWSTEAFF
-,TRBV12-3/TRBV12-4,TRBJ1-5,CASSRSGGQPQHF
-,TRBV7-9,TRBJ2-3,CASSSRGGADTQYF
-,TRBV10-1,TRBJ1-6,CASIRNRLFHWCSPLHF
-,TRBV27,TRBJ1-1,CASSWGGITEAFF
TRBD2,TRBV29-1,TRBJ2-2,CSVEDPTSGRTGELFF
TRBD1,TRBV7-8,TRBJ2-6,CASSYTGGRGANVLTF
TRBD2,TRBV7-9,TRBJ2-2,CASSLNRGAGELFF